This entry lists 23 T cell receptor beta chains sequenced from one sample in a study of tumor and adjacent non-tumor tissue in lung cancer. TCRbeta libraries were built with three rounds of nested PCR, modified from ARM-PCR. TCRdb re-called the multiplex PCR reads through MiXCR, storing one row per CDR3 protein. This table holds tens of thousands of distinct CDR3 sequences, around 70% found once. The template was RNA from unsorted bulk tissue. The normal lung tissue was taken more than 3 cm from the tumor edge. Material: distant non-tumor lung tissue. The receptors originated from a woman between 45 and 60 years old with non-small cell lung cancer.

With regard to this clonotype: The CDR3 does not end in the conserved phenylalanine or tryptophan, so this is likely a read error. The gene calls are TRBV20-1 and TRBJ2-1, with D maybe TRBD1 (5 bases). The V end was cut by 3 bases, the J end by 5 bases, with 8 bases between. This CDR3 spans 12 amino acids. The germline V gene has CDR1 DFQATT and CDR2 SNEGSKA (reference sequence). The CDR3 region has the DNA TGCAGTGCTAGCAGGGTAAACAATGAGCAGTTCTCC. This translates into CSASRVNNEQFS.

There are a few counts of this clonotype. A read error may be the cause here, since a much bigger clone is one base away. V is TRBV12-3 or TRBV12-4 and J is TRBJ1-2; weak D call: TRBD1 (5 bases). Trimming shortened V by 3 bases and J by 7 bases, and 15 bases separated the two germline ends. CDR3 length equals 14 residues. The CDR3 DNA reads TGTGCCAGCAGTTTTCTCGGGGGTCGCGCTGGCTACACCTTC. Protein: CASSFLGGRAGYTF.

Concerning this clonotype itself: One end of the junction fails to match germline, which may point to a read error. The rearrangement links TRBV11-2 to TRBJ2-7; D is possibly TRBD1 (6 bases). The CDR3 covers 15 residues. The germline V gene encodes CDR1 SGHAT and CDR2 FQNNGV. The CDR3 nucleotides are TGTGCCAGCAGCTTCGGGGCAGGGGTCACCTATGAGCAGTATTTC. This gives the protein CASSFGAGVTYEQYF. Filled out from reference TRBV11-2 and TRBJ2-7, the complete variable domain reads EAGVAQSPRYKIIEKRQSVAFWCNPISGHATLYWYQQILGQGPKLLIQFQNNGVVDDSQLPKDRFSAERLKGVDSTLKIQPAKLEDSAVYLCASSFGAGVTYEQYFGPGTRLTVT.

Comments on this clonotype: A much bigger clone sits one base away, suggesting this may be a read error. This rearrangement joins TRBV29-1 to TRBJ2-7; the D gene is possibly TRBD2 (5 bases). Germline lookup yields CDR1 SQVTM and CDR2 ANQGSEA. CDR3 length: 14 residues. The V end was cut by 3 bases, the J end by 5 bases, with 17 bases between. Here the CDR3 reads CSVEVGLRRNEQYF. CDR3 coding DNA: TGCAGCGTTGAGGTAGGGCTAAGGAGGAACGAGCAGTACTTC.

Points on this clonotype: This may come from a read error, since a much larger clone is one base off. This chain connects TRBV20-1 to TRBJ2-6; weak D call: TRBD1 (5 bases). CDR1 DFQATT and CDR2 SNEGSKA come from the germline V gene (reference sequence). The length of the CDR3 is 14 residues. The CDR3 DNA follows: TGCAGTGCTAGGGCCAGCGCTGGGGCCAACGCCCTGACTTTC. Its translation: CSARASAGANALTF.

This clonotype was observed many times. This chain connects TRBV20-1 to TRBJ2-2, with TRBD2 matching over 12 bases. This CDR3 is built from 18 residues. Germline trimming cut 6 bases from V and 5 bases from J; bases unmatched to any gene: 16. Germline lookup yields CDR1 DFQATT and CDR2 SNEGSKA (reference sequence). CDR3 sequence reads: CSANQRTSGMSVTGELFF. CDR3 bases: TGCAGTGCCAATCAGAGGACTAGCGGGATGTCAGTTACCGGGGAGCTGTTTTTT.

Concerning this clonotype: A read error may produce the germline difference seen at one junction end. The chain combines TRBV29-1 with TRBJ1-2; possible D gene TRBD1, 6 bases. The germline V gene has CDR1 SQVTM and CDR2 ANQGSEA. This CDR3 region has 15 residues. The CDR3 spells CNVEDRGQRHYGYTF. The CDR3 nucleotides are TGCAACGTTGAAGATAGAGGACAGCGACACTATGGCTACACCTTC.

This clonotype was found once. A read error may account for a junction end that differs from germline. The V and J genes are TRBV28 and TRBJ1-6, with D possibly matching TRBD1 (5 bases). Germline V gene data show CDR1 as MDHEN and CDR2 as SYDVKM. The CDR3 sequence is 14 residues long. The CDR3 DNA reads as TGTGTCAGCTTCCGGCAGGGAGATAATTCACCACTCCACTTT. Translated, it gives CVSFRQGDNSPLHF.

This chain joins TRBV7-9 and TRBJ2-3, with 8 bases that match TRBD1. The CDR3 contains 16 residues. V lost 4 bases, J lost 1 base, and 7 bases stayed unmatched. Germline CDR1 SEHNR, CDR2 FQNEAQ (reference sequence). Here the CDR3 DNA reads TGTGCCAGCAGCTCAGATGGACAGGGCGGCACAGATACGCAGTATTTT. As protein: CASSSDGQGGTDTQYF.

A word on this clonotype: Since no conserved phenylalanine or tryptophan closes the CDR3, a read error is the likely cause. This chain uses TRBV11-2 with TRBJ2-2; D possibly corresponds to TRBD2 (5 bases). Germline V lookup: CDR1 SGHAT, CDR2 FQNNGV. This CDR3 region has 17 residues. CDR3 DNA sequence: TGTGCCAGCAGTTTAGAGACGGGGAGCTTTTACACCGGGGAGCTGTTTCTT. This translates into CASSLETGSFYTGELFL.

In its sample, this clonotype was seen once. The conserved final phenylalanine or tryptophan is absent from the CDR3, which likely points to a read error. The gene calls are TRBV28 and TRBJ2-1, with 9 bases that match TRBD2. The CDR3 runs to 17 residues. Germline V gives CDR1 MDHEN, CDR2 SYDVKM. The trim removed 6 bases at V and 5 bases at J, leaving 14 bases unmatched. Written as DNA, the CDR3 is TGTGCCAGCAGAGTCCCCGGTCTAGCGGGAATCAACAATGAGCAGTTCTTA. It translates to CASRVPGLAGINNEQFL.

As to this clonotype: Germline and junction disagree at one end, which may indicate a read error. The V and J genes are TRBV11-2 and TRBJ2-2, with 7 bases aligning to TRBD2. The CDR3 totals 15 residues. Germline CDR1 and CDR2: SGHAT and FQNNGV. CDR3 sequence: CASSSRRGVTGELFF. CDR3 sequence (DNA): TGTGCCAGCAGCTCCAGACGGGGGGTCACCGGGGAGCTCTTTTTT.

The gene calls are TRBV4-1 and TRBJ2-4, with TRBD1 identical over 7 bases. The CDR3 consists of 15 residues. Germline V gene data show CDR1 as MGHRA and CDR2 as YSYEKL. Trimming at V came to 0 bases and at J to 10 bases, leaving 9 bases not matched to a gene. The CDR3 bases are TGCGCCAGCAGCCAAGAGGACAGGCCTGGAAATATTCAGTACTTC. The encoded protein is CASSQEDRPGNIQYF.

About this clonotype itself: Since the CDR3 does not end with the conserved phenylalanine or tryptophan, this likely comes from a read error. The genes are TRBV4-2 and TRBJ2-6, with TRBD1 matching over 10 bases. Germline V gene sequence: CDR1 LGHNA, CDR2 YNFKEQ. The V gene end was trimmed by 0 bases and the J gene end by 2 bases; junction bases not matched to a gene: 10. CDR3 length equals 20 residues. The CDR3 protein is CASSQDMFGTGAPGANVLTS. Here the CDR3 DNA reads TGTGCCAGCAGCCAAGATATGTTCGGGACAGGGGCTCCTGGGGCCAACGTCCTGACTTCC.

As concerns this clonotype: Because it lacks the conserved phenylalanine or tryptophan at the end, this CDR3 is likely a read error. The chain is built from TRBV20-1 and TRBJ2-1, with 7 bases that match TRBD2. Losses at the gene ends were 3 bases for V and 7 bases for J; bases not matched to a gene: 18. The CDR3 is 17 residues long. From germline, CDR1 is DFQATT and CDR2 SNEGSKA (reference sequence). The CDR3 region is CSASDWFGGSYGNEQFL. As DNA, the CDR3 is TGCAGTGCTAGTGATTGGTTCGGCGGGAGTTACGGGAATGAGCAGTTCCTC.

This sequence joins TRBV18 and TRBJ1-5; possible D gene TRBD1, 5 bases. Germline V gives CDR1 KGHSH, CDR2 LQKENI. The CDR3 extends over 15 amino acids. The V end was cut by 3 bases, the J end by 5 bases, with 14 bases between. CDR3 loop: CASSPDTGRDQPQHF. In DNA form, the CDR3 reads TGTGCCAGCTCACCGGACACCGGCCGGGATCAGCCCCAGCATTTT.

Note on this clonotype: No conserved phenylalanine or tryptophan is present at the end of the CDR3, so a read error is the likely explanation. CDR3 sequence: CASSQVLGGRGYTI. CDR3 nucleotide sequence: TGCGCCAGCAGCCAAGTTTTGGGGGGCAGGGGTTACACCATC. The chain joins TRBV4-3 to TRBJ1-2, with a tentative D call TRBD1 (6 bases). Germline V gives CDR1 LGHNA, CDR2 YSLEER. V shed 1 base and J shed 11 bases, with 17 bases lying between them. The length of the CDR3 is 14 residues.

CDR3 coding DNA: TGCAGTGCCCGGATTAGCTGGAGCGAGGACATTCAGTACTTC. Its translation is CSARISWSEDIQYF. The chain recombines TRBV20-1 with TRBJ2-4; the D is unclear. The V gene's germline CDR1 is DFQATT and CDR2 SNEGSKA (reference sequence). Trimming took 6 bases from V and 8 from J, leaving 20 bases between them. This CDR3 is built from 14 residues.

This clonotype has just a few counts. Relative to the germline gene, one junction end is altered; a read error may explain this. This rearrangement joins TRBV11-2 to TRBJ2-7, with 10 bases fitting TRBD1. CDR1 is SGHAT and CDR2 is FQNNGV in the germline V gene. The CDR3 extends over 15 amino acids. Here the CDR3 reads CVSSFGTGDAYEQYF. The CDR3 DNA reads TGTGTCAGCAGCTTCGGGACAGGGGATGCCTACGAGCAGTACTTC. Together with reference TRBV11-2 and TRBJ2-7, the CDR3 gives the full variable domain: EAGVAQSPRYKIIEKRQSVAFWCNPISGHATLYWYQQILGQGPKLLIQFQNNGVVDDSQLPKDRFSAERLKGVDSTLKIQPAKLEDSAVYLCVSSFGTGDAYEQYFGPGTRLTVT.

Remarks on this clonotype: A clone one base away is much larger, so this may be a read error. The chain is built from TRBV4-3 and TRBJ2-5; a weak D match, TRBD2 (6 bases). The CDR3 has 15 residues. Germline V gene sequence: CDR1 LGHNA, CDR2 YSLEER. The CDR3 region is CAISQDGGPQETQYF. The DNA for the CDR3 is TGCGCCATCAGCCAAGATGGAGGGCCCCAAGAGACCCAGTACTTC.

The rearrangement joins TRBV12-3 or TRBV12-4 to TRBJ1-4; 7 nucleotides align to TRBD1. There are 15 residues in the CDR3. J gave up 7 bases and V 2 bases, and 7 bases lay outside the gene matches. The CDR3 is CASSLQGGQGEKLFF. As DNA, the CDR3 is TGTGCCAGCAGTTTACAGGGGGGCCAAGGTGAAAAACTGTTTTTT.

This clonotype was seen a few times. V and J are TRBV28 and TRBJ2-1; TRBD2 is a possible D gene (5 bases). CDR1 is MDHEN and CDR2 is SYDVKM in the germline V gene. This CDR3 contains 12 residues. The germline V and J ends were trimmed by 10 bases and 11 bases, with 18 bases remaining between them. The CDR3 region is CATSTLGNKQFF. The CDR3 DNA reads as TGTGCCACTAGCACCTTGGGGAATAAGCAGTTCTTC.

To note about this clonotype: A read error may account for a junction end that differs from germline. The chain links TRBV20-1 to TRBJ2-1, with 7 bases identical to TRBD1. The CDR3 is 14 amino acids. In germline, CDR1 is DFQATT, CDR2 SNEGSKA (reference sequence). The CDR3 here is CSAEQGISYNEEFF. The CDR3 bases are TGCAGTGCTGAACAGGGGATCTCCTACAATGAGGAGTTCTTC.